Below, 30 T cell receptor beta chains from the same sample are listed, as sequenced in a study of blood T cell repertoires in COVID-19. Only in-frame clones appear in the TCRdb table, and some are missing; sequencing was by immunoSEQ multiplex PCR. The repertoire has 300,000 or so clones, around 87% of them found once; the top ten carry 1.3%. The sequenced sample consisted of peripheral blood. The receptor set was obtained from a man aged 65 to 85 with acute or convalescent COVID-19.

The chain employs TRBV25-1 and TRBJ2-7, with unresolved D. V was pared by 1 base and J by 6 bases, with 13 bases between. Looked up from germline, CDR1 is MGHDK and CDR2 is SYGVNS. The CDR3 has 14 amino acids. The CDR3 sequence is CASSEWIQSGEQYF. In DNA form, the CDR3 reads TGTGCCAGCAGTGAATGGATTCAATCGGGCGAGCAGTACTTC.

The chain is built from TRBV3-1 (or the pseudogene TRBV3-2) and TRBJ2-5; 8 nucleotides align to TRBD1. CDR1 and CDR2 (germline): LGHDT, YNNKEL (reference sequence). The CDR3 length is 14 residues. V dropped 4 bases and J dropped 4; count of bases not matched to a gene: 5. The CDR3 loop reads CASSPRDRRETQYF. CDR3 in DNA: TGTGCCAGCAGCCCCCGGGACAGGCGAGAGACCCAGTACTTC.

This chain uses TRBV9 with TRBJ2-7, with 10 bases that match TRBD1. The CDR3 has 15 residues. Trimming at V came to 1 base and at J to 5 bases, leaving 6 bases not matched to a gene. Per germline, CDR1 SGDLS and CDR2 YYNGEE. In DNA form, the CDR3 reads TGTGCCAGCAGCGTACAGGGACAGGGGATCCACGAGCAGTACTTC. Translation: CASSVQGQGIHEQYF. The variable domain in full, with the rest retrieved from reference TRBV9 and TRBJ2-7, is DSGVTQTPKHLITATGQRVTLRCSPRSGDLSVYWYQQSLDQGLQFLIQYYNGEERAKGNILERFSAQQFPDLHSELNLSSLELGDSALYFCASSVQGQGIHEQYFGPGTRLTVT.

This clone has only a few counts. In DNA form, the CDR3 reads TGTGCCAGCAGCCCCTCGAGCGGCACAGATACGCAGTATTTT. It is translated as CASSPSSGTDTQYF. The chain has TRBV6-5 and TRBJ2-3, with D unresolved. Germline V lookup: CDR1 MNHEY, CDR2 SVGAGI. The CDR3 contains 14 residues. V was cut by 6 bases and J by 1 base, with 11 bases left in between.

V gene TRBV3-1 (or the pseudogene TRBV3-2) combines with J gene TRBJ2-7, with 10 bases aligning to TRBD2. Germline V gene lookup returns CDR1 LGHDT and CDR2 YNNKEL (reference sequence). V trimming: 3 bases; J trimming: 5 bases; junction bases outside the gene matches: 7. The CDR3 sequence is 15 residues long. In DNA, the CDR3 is TGTGCCAGCAGCCAGGCCTCTAGCGGGAGCAACGAGCAGTACTTC. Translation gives CASSQASSGSNEQYF.

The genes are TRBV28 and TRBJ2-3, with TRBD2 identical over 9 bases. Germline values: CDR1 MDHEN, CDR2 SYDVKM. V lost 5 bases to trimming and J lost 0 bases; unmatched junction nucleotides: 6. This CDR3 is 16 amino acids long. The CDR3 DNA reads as TGTGCCAGCAGTCTTATTAGCGGGGGAAGCACAGATACGCAGTATTTT. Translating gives CASSLISGGSTDTQYF.

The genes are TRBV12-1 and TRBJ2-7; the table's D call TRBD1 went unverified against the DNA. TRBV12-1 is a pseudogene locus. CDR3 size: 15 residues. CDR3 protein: CASSALRQGCYEQYF. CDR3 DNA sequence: TGTGCCAGCAGCGCCCTGAGACAGGGATGCTACGAGCAGTACTTC.

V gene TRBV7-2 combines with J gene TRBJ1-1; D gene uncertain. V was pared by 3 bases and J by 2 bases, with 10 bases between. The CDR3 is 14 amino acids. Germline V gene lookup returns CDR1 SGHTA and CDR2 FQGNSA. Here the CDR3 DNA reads TGTGCCAGCAGCTTTTCTACGTTCAACACTGAAGCTTTCTTT. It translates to CASSFSTFNTEAFF.

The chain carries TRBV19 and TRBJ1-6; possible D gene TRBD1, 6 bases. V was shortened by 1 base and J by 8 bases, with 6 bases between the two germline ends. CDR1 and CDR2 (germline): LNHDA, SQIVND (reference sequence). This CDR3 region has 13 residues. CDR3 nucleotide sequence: TGTGCCAGTAGTATAGGACAGGATTCACCCCTCCACTTT. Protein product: CASSIGQDSPLHF.

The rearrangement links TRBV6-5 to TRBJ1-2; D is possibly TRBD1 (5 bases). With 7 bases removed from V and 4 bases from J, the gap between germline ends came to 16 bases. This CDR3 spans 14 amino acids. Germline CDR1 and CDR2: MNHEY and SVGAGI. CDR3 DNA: TGTGCCAGCACCTCAGGGACTTTTCCCTATGGCTACACCTTC. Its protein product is CASTSGTFPYGYTF.

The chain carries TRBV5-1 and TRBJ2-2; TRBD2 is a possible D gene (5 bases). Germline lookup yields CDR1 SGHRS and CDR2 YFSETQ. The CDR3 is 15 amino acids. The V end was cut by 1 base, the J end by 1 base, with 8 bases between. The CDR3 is CASSLNGVNTGELFF. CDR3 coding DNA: TGCGCCAGCAGCTTGAACGGGGTGAACACCGGGGAGCTGTTTTTT.

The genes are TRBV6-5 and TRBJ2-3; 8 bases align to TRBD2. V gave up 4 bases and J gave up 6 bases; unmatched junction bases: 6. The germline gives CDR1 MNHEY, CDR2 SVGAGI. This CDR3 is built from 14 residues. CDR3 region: CASSFGRAMDTQYF. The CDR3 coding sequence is TGTGCCAGCAGTTTCGGGAGGGCCATGGATACGCAGTATTTT.

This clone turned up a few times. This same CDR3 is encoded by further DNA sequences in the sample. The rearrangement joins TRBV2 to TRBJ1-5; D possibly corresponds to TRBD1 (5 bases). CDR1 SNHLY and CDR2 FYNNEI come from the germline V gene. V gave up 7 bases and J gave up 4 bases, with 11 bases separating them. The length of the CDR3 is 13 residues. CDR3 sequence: CASKGQSNQPQHF. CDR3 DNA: TGTGCCAGCAAAGGACAAAGTAATCAGCCCCAGCATTTT.

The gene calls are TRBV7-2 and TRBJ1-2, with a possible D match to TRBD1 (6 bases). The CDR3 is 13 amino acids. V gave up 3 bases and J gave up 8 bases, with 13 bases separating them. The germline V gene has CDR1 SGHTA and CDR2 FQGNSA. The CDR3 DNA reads TGTGCCAGCAGCTTTTGGGGGGGCCACGGCTACACCTTC. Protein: CASSFWGGHGYTF.

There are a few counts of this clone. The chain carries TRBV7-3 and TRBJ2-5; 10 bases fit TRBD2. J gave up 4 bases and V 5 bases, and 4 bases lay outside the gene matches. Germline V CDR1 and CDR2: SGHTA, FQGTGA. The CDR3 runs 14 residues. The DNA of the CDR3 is TGTGCCAGCAGCACGGGACTAGCGACAGAGACCCAGTACTTC. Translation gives CASSTGLATETQYF. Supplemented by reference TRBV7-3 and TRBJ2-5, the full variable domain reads GAGVSQTPSNKVTEKGKYVELRCDPISGHTALYWYRQSLGQGPEFLIYFQGTGAADDSGLPNDRFFAVRPEGSVSTLKIQRTERGDSAVYLCASSTGLATETQYFGPGTRLLVL.

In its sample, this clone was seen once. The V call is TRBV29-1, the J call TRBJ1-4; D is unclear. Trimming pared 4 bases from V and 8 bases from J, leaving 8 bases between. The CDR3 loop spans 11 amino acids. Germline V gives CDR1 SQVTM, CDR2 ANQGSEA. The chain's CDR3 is CSVGEGEKLFF. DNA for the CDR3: TGCAGCGTTGGGGAGGGAGAAAAACTGTTTTTT.

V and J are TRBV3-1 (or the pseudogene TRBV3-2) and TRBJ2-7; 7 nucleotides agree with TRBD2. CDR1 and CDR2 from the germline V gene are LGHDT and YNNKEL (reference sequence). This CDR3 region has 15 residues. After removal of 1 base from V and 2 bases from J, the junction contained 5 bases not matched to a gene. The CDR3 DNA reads TGTGCCAGCAGCCAAGCTCCTAGCGGCGCCTACGAGCAGTACTTC. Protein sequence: CASSQAPSGAYEQYF.

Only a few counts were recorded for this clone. The CDR3 region has the DNA TGTGCCAGCAGCTTAGCCTCGGACAGGGGGCATAGTGGCTACACCTTC. This gives the protein CASSLASDRGHSGYTF. The chain is built from TRBV7-2 and TRBJ1-2; TRBD1 aligns across 11 bases. Germline V gene data show CDR1 as SGHTA and CDR2 as FQGNSA. The CDR3 runs to 16 residues. V shed 0 bases and J 7 bases; nucleotides not matched to a gene: 7.

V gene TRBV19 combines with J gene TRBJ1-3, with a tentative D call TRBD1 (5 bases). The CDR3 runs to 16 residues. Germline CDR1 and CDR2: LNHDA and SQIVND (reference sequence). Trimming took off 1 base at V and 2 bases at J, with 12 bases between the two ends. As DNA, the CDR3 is TGTGCCAGTAGTATAGGGACGATGGGGCCTGGAAACACCATATATTTT. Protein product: CASSIGTMGPGNTIYF. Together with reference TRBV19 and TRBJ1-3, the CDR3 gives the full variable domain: DGGITQSPKYLFRKEGQNVTLSCEQNLNHDAMYWYRQDPGQGLRLIYYSQIVNDFQKGDIAEGYSVSREKKESFPLTVTSAQKNPTAFYLCASSIGTMGPGNTIYFGEGSWLTVV.

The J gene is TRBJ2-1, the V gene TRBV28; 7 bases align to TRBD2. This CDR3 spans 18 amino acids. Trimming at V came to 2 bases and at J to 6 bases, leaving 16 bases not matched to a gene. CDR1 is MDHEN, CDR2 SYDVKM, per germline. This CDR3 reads CASSLDVSGAGLSNEQFF. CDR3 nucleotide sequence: TGTGCCAGCAGTTTAGATGTCAGCGGGGCGGGGCTTAGCAATGAGCAGTTCTTC.

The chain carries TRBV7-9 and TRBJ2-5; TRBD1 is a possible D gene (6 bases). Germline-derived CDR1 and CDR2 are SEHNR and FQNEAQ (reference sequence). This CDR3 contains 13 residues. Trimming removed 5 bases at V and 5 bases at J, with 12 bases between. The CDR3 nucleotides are TGTGCCAGCAGCCAAACAGGGCTGGAGACCCAGTACTTC. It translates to CASSQTGLETQYF.

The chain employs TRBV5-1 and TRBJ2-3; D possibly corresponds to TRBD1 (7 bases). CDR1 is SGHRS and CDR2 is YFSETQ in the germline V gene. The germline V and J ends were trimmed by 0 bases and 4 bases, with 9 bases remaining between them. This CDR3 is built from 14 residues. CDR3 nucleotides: TGCGCCAGCAGCTTGGTCAGGGGGGCAGATACGCAGTATTTT. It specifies CASSLVRGADTQYF.

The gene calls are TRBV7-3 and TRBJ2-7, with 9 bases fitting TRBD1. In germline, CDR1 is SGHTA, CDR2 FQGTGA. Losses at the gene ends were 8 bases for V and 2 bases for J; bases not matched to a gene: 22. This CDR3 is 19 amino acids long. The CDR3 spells CASGSHRGLCPTLTYEQYF. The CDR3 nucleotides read TGTGCCAGCGGGAGTCACAGGGGGCTTTGTCCCACATTGACCTACGAGCAGTACTTC.

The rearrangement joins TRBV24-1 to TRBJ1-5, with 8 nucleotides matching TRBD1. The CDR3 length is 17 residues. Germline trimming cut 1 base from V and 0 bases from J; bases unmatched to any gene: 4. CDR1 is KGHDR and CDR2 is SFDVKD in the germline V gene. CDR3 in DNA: TGTGCCACCAGTGATTTACAGGGGGGTTATAGCAATCAGCCCCAGCATTTT. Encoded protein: CATSDLQGGYSNQPQHF.

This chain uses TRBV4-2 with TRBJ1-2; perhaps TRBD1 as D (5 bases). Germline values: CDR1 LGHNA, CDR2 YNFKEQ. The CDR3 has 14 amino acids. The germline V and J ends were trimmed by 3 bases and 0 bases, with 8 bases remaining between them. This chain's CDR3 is CASSHTGSNYGYTF. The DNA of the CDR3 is TGTGCCAGCAGCCATACAGGATCTAACTATGGCTACACCTTC.

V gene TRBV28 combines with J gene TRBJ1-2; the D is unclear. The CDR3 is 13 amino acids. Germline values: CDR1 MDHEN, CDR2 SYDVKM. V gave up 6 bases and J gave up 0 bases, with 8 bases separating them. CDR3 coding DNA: TGTGCCAGCAGCGGTTCCTCTAACTATGGCTACACCTTC. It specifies CASSGSSNYGYTF.

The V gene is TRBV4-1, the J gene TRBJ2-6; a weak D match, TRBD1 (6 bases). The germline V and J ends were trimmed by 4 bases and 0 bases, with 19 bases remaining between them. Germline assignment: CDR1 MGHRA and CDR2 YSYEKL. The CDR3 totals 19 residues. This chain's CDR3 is CASSPSYRVWGSGANVLTF. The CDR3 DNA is TGCGCCAGCAGCCCCTCTTACAGGGTTTGGGGCTCTGGGGCCAACGTCCTGACTTTC.

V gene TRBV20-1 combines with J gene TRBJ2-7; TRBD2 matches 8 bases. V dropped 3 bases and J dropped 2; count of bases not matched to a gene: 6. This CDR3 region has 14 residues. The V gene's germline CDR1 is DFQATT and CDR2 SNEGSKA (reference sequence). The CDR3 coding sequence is TGCAGTGCTAGTGCGGGAGGAAGGCCCTACGAGCAGTACTTC. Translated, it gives CSASAGGRPYEQYF.

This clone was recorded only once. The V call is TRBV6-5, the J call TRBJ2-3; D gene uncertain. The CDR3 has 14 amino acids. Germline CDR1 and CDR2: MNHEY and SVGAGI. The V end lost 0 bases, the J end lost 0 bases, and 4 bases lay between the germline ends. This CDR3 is CASSYSASTDTQYF. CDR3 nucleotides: TGTGCCAGCAGTTACTCGGCTAGCACAGATACGCAGTATTTT.

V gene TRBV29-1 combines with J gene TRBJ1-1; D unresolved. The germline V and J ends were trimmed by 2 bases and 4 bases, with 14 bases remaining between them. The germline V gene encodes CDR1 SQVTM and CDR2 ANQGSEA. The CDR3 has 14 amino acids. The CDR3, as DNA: TGCAGCGTTGAACGGGCGGGATCGGGCACTGAAGCTTTCTTT. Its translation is CSVERAGSGTEAFF.